Given below is one T cell receptor beta chain in context. The antigen this receptor binds is unknown. The input lacks base qualities; no much larger clone sits a single base away. Patients with a history of autoimmune disease or receiving systemic immunosuppression were excluded from the trial. Peripheral blood for TCR sequencing was drawn from every dose cohort at baseline, at cycle 4 day 1 and at cycle 7 day 1. The samples were taken from a phase I, first-in-human, multicenter, open-label dose-escalation trial of ivuxolimab. Adults with locally advanced or metastatic melanoma, renal cell, hepatocellular, or head and neck squamous cell carcinoma were enrolled in the trial. CD4+ and CD8+ T cells were sorted separately from peripheral blood before TCR sequencing. Spanning cysteine to phenylalanine, the CDR3 consists of 15 amino acids. Here the CDR3 DNA is all that survives: 45 bases in frame from base 1. CDR1 and CDR2 were assigned from the germline V gene (reference sequence) as MNHEY and SMNVEV. Cut back by 2 bases and 3 bases, the V and J ends lie 8 bases apart.

To sequence the TCRbeta CDR3 region, genomic DNA was isolated from the sorted cells. TCRbeta CDR3 regions were sequenced using the immunoSEQ Assay. TCRdb retrieved this table from immuneACCESS and kept in-frame rearrangements only. Not all clones are present; in checked studies, unresolved V genes account for under half, and no reason is known for the remainder. For this sample there are around 30,000 clones; roughly nine tenths appear just once. The ten largest clones add up to 36% of the sample. This sample is drawn from a study of OX40 agonist ivuxolimab in advanced cancers. With respect to the entire study: The costimulatory receptor OX40 (CD134) was targeted by ivuxolimab, a fully human IgG2 agonistic monoclonal antibody. The paper describes the monotherapy dose-escalation part (N ≈ 50 patients) of the phase I trial of ivuxolimab. Prior anti-PD-1, anti-PD-L1 or anti-CTLA-4 therapy was permitted, and about 40% of dose-escalation patients had received checkpoint inhibitors. Of the approximately 50 dose-escalation patients, hepatocellular carcinoma was present in about 20, melanoma in approximately 15, renal cell carcinoma in 9 and head and neck cancer in 9. The dose-escalation cohort was roughly 87% male with a mean age of about 60 years, ranging from 23 to 79. Intravenous ivuxolimab was administered to patients every 2 weeks at six dose levels: 0.01, 0.1, 0.3, 1.5, 3 and 10 mg/kg. Partial responses occurred in three dose-escalation patients, of whom one had hepatocellular carcinoma and two had cutaneous melanoma. The point of sequencing TCRbeta in the periphery was to test whether ivuxolimab changed TCR sequence diversity and drove clonal T-cell expansion.

Summary of the overall study and its limitations: In the 0.1-3.0 mg/kg groups, partial responders had among the lowest normalized peripheral clonal expansion, particularly in CD8+ T cells. The antigen specificity of the peripheral T cells that underwent clonal expansion was not determined. After ivuxolimab, expanded clones were on average more numerous among CD8+ T cells than among CD4+ T cells. Low levels of normalized T-cell clonal expansion were also shown by some nonresponding patients. At doses of 0.1 to 3.0 mg/kg, clonal expansion of both CD4+ and CD8+ blood T cells was observed from baseline to week 6.

The sample was CD4+ or CD8+ T cells sorted from blood, taken in a trial of the OX40 agonist ivuxolimab. The source of this sequence is an adult with an advanced solid tumor such as melanoma, head and neck, liver or kidney cancer. Recombination linked TRBV27 to TRBJ2-6, with the D gene call left open. The nucleotide sequence is given as TGTGCCAGCAGTTTAGTGGGATATGGGGCCAACGTCCTGACTTTC. Protein translation: CASSLVGYGANVLTF.